These T cell receptor beta chains were read from a single sample in a study of T cells in Graves' hyperthyroidism and ophthalmopathy. MiXCR was run by TCRdb on the multiplex PCR reads, yielding one entry per CDR3 protein. The profile shows nearly 600,000 distinct CDR3 sequences, approximately 15% of them singletons. The sequencing input was blood. The receptors come from a woman between 25 and 40 years old with Graves' hyperthyroidism that later progressed to Graves' ophthalmopathy. Both conserved end residues are part of each CDR3. D genes are given only for firm matches. A row's size may be missing; if present it is once, few, many or a size class.

clone_size	v_call	j_call	cdr3_length	d_call	cdr3_nt	cdr3_aa
many	TRBV7-6	TRBJ2-5	12	.	TGTGCCAGCAGCCGACTAGAGGAGACCCAGTACTTC	CASSRLEETQYF
.	TRBV7-3	TRBJ2-1	16	TRBD2	TGTGCCAGCAGCCCCGGGGCTAGCGGGATAGTCGGGGAGCAGTTCTTC	CASSPGASGIVGEQFF
few	TRBV19	TRBJ2-5	15	TRBD1	TGTGCCAGTAGTCCAGGGGGTCAAGCTCTAGAGACCCAGTACTTC	CASSPGGQALETQYF
.	TRBV2	TRBJ2-3	16	TRBD2	TGTGCCAGCAGGCCCGGGACTAGCGGGACCGAAGATACGCAGTATTTT	CASRPGTSGTEDTQYF
once	TRBV7-9	TRBJ2-1	17	TRBD2	TGTGCCAGCAGCCCGACTAGCGGGTCTAGCTCCTACAATGAGCAGTTCTTC	CASSPTSGSSSYNEQFF
many	TRBV28	TRBJ2-7	15	TRBD2	TGTGCCAGCAGTTTATGGACTAGCGGGAGTTACGAGCAGTACTTC	CASSLWTSGSYEQYF
.	TRBV30	TRBJ1-5	13	TRBD1	TGTGCCTGGACCGGGACAGGGGATCAGCCCCAGCATTTT	CAWTGTGDQPQHF
few	TRBV6-1	TRBJ2-2	16	TRBD1	TGTGCCACGGGCCCAGGGACAGGGGGGAACACCGGGGAGCTGTTTTTT	CATGPGTGGNTGELFF
.	TRBV5-1	TRBJ1-2	14	.	TGCGCCAGCAGCTTCCGGGGGCAAGACTATGGCTACACCTTC	CASSFRGQDYGYTF
few	TRBV3-1	TRBJ1-3	12	.	TGTGCCAGCAGTCCTATAGGAAACACCATATATTTT	CASSPIGNTIYF
few	TRBV20-1	TRBJ2-7	11	.	TGCAGTGCTAGCGTCTTATACGAGCAGTACTTC	CSASVLYEQYF
many	TRBV27	TRBJ2-7	16	.	TGTGCCAGCAGTTTATCAGGACAAGACGCAGCTTACGAGCAGTACTTC	CASSLSGQDAAYEQYF
many	TRBV10-3	TRBJ2-5	15	TRBD2	TGTGCCACCCGACTAGCGGGAGGCCAACAAGAGACCCAGTACTTC	CATRLAGGQQETQYF
many	TRBV19	TRBJ1-5	14	.	TGTGCCAGTAGTATAATGGGTATCAATCAGCCCCAGCATTTT	CASSIMGINQPQHF
.	TRBV6-5	TRBJ2-3	14	.	TGTGCCAGCAGTTACTACGAGTTGGAGAATACGCAGTATTTT	CASSYYELENTQYF
many	TRBV12-3/TRBV12-4	TRBJ2-5	12	.	TGTGCCAGCAGTGCAACTCAAGAGACCCAGTACTTC	CASSATQETQYF
many	TRBV12-3/TRBV12-4	TRBJ1-2	14	.	TGTGCCAGCAGTCCGTTCCGCACAGGGCATGGCTACACCTTC	CASSPFRTGHGYTF
many	TRBV20-1	TRBJ1-2	15	.	TGCAGTGCTAAGACCGCCGGGGACATGTCGATAAGCTACACCTTC	CSAKTAGDMSISYTF
many	TRBV11-2	TRBJ2-1	16	.	TGTGCCAGCAGCTTCGCTCGGGCCAGCTCCTACAATGAGCAGTTCTTC	CASSFARASSYNEQFF
many	TRBV2	TRBJ2-7	13	.	TGTGCCAGCACTGGACCCGGTTACGAGGAGCAGTACTTC	CASTGPGYEEQYF
.	TRBV19	TRBJ1-5	16	TRBD1	TGTGCCAGTATCGGGGACAGGGGGCAAAACAATCAGCCCCAGCATTTT	CASIGDRGQNNQPQHF
many	TRBV27	TRBJ1-4	15	.	TGTGCCAGCAGCAACTCCCAGGGAGGCGAGGAAAAACTGTTTTTT	CASSNSQGGEEKLFF
.	TRBV3-1	TRBJ1-1	17	TRBD1	TGTGCCAGCAGCCAATTCGGGACAGTTACTATGAACACTGAAGCTTTCTTT	CASSQFGTVTMNTEAFF